The 17 T cell receptor beta chains listed next were all sequenced from one sample in a study of shared clonotypes between healthy human individuals (dated by TCRdb to about 2020). The library was obtained by the immunoSEQ multiplex PCR assay. TCRdb's version of the immuneACCESS table is confined to in-frame rearrangements and falls short of the full clone set. An unresolved V gene accounts for under half of the shortfall where checked; the remainder is of unknown origin. The sample has about 2,200,000 clones on record, about 93% of them singletons. Approximately 1.7% of the sample is taken by the ten largest. CD8 naive samples were obtained by positive selection for CCR7 among CD45RO-negative cells, yielding a CD45RA+CCR7+ population from which TemRA cells were excluded. The specimen was naive CD8+ T cells from PBMCs. The sample's cell subset or site label, decoded: CD45RA+CCR7+. The origin of the receptors is a man between 18 and 35 years old in good health. Some clones in this sample may be carry-over from other donors' samples.

The rearrangement links TRBV6-1 to TRBJ1-4, with D hard to call. CDR1 is MNHNS, CDR2 SASEGT, per germline. The CDR3 is 16 residues long. The V end was cut by 4 bases, the J end by 8 bases, with 20 bases between. CDR3 coding DNA: TGTGCCAGCAGTGCCCCACCAGGACCCCCTCGCGAAAAACTGTTTTTT. Protein product: CASSAPPGPPREKLFF.

The chain employs TRBV7-9 and TRBJ2-4; 9 bases line up with TRBD1. Germline CDR1 SEHNR, CDR2 FQNEAQ (reference sequence). CDR3 length equals 16 residues. V lost 5 bases, J lost 4 bases, and 9 bases stayed unmatched. The CDR3 DNA sequence: TGTGCCAGCAGCCCACAGGGGGCTCCCTGGAAAAACATTCAGTACTTC. Translation: CASSPQGAPWKNIQYF.

The chain employs TRBV28 and TRBJ2-7; D possibly corresponds to TRBD2 (6 bases). Trimming took 10 bases from V and 1 from J, leaving 14 bases between them. The germline V gene encodes CDR1 MDHEN and CDR2 SYDVKM. This CDR3 is 13 amino acids long. CDR3 amino acids: CAITRGSSYEQYF. CDR3 DNA: TGTGCCATCACCCGGGGGTCGTCCTACGAGCAGTACTTC.

This chain joins TRBV7-9 and TRBJ2-7; 8 bases agree with TRBD2. The CDR3 consists of 16 residues. The V and J ends lost 5 bases and 2 bases, in that order; junction bases with no gene match: 11. Germline V gene sequence: CDR1 SEHNR, CDR2 FQNEAQ (reference sequence). The CDR3 coding sequence is TGTGCCAGCAGCCTAATGAGAGCGGGAGACCCCTACGAGCAGTACTTC. It encodes CASSLMRAGDPYEQYF.

A single count supports this clone. Other DNA sequences in the sample encode the same CDR3. V is TRBV7-9 and J is TRBJ1-3, with D unresolved. V was cut by 3 bases and J by 0 bases, with 6 bases left in between. Germline V CDR1 and CDR2: SEHNR, FQNEAQ (reference sequence). The CDR3 is made up of 14 amino acids. CDR3: CASSLGNSGNTIYF. CDR3 DNA: TGTGCCAGCAGCTTGGGAAACTCTGGAAACACCATATATTTT.

The chain recombines TRBV28 with TRBJ1-2; D is possibly TRBD1 (6 bases). The CDR3 sequence is 17 residues long. Germline V gene sequence: CDR1 MDHEN, CDR2 SYDVKM. Trimming took 2 bases from V and 3 from J, leaving 19 bases between them. DNA for the CDR3: TGTGCCAGCAGTTTACGATTAGCGGGGGCGCCTTACTATGGCTACACCTTC. This sequence encodes CASSLRLAGAPYYGYTF.

This clone was observed a handful of times. The V call is TRBV9, the J call TRBJ1-2; a possible D gene is TRBD1 (6 bases). Germline loops: CDR1 SGDLS, CDR2 YYNGEE. Between the trimmed V and J ends, which lost 5 bases and 8 bases, there was a span of 19 bases. This CDR3 is 14 amino acids long. The CDR3 loop reads CASSSGGPYGGYTF. The CDR3 DNA is TGTGCCAGCAGTTCCGGGGGCCCCTATGGGGGCTACACCTTC. Full variable domain (rest looked up from reference TRBV9 and TRBJ1-2): DSGVTQTPKHLITATGQRVTLRCSPRSGDLSVYWYQQSLDQGLQFLIQYYNGEERAKGNILERFSAQQFPDLHSELNLSSLELGDSALYFCASSSGGPYGGYTFGSGTRLTVV.

The chain uses TRBV5-6 and TRBJ2-7; D is perhaps TRBD1 (5 bases). CDR3 size: 14 residues. CDR1 and CDR2 from the germline V gene are SGHDT and YYEEEE. V shed 4 bases and J shed 2 bases, with 13 bases lying between them. The CDR3, as DNA: TGTGCCAGCAGCCCCCAGGGCGGAGCCTACGAGCAGTACTTC. Protein product: CASSPQGGAYEQYF.

This clone appeared once. The chain carries TRBV27 and TRBJ2-3, with 7 bases identical to TRBD1. J gave up 1 base and V 6 bases, and 10 bases lay outside the gene matches. This CDR3 comprises 16 residues. Per the germline V gene, CDR1 is MNHEY and CDR2 is SMNVEV (reference sequence). Here the CDR3 DNA reads TGTGCCAGCAGACCCACAGGGGTCACCGGCACAGATACGCAGTATTTT. This translates into CASRPTGVTGTDTQYF.

This clone was observed once. The chain combines TRBV27 with TRBJ2-1, with TRBD1 matching 9 bases. With 6 bases clipped from V and 4 bases from J, the junction kept 1 base outside the gene matches. The CDR3 is 13 residues long. The germline V gene has CDR1 MNHEY and CDR2 SMNVEV (reference sequence). CDR3 sequence: CASRTGGYNEQFF. The CDR3 DNA follows: TGTGCCAGCAGGACAGGGGGATACAATGAGCAGTTCTTC.

The rearrangement joins TRBV28 to TRBJ1-1, with TRBD1 identical over 8 bases. The CDR3 covers 14 residues. Germline CDR1 is MDHEN and CDR2 is SYDVKM. V shed 1 base and J 7 bases; nucleotides not matched to a gene: 5. CDR3 region: CASSLLNDRGEAFF. Here the CDR3 DNA reads TGTGCCAGCAGTTTATTAAACGACAGGGGTGAAGCTTTCTTT.

This clone was seen a handful of times. The chain uses TRBV30 and TRBJ1-2; D might be TRBD1 (5 bases). This CDR3 has 14 amino acids. Germline V gives CDR1 GTSNPN, CDR2 SVGIG (reference sequence). V gave up 5 bases and J gave up 4 bases, with 17 bases separating them. The CDR3 nucleotides are TGTGCCTGGGCGCCAGTAAGGGGTTTCTATGGCTACACCTTC. Its protein is CAWAPVRGFYGYTF.

V is TRBV7-3 and J is TRBJ2-1, with 7 bases that match TRBD2. The length of the CDR3 is 14 residues. The germline CDR1 and CDR2 sequences are SGHTA and FQGTGA. Trimming at V came to 5 bases and at J to 3 bases, leaving 4 bases not matched to a gene. The CDR3: CASSPGGSYNEQFF. For the CDR3, the DNA is TGTGCCAGCAGCCCCGGGGGGAGCTACAATGAGCAGTTCTTC.

The chain carries TRBV6-6 and TRBJ2-1, with 10 bases aligning to TRBD2. There are 15 residues in the CDR3. V gave up 5 bases and J gave up 6 bases; unmatched junction bases: 7. Germline V gene sequence: CDR1 MNHNY, CDR2 SVGAGI (reference sequence). CDR3 residues: CASSPKREGLNEQFF. CDR3 DNA sequence: TGTGCCAGCAGTCCAAAGCGGGAGGGTCTCAATGAGCAGTTCTTC.

Points on this clone: Other DNA sequences in the sample encode the same CDR3. This rearrangement joins TRBV6-5 to TRBJ2-7; D not resolved. The CDR3 covers 16 residues. The germline V gene has CDR1 MNHEY and CDR2 SVGAGI. Trimming stripped 0 bases from V and 1 base from J, with 13 bases between. The DNA of the CDR3 is TGTGCCAGCAGTTACTCGACGGGCCAGCGTTCCTACGAGCAGTACTTC. Its translation: CASSYSTGQRSYEQYF.

V usage is TRBV28 and J usage is TRBJ1-1; TRBD1 agrees at 9 bases. Germline V lookup: CDR1 MDHEN, CDR2 SYDVKM. Trimming at V came to 6 bases and at J to 1 base, leaving 15 bases not matched to a gene. The CDR3 runs 18 residues. The CDR3 sequence is CASRRPGTGRRANTEAFF. Here the CDR3 DNA reads TGTGCCAGCAGGCGACCCGGGACAGGGAGGAGGGCGAACACTGAAGCTTTCTTT. Combining the CDR3 with reference TRBV28 and TRBJ1-1 gives the whole variable domain DVKVTQSSRYLVKRTGEKVFLECVQDMDHENMFWYRQDPGLGLRLIYFSYDVKMKEKGDIPEGYSVSREKKERFSLILESASTNQTSMYLCASRRPGTGRRANTEAFFGQGTRLTVV.

The chain has TRBV2 and TRBJ2-4, with 10 bases identical to TRBD1. The germline V gene has CDR1 SNHLY and CDR2 FYNNEI. The V and J ends lost 2 bases and 8 bases, in that order; junction bases with no gene match: 3. This CDR3 has 14 residues. CDR3: CASSERGQGYIQYF. In DNA form, the CDR3 reads TGTGCCAGCAGTGAAAGGGGACAGGGGTACATTCAGTACTTC.